In this sample, the clone carrying this T cell receptor beta chain turned up once. There are 13 residues in the CDR3. Germline loops: CDR1 MNHEY, CDR2 SVGEGT. The germline V and J ends were trimmed by 6 bases and 8 bases, with 16 bases remaining between them. These data belong to a study of control samples from healthy donors and cancer patients. The repertoire was sequenced with immunoSEQ multiplex PCR; TCRdb's copy has only in-frame clones and lacks some. This sample has tens of thousands of clones, with around 87% found just once. Material: blood. This TCR was recovered from a man aged 50-59 years in good health. The chain uses TRBV6-2 or TRBV6-3 and TRBJ1-2; D might be TRBD1 (5 bases). CDR3 sequence (DNA): TGTGCCAGCAGCCGCAGGGAGCAGGGCGGCTACACCTTC. Encoded protein: CASSRREQGGYTF.